The sequence of this T cell receptor (beta chain) was determined in a study of cytomegalovirus exposure and HLA in healthy donors. V dropped 6 bases and J dropped 4; count of bases not matched to a gene: 8. Per germline, CDR1 SGHVS and CDR2 FQNEAQ. This CDR3 is 15 amino acids long. Clones were sequenced by immunoSEQ multiplex PCR, and TCRdb holds only the in-frame ones, with some missing. The data hold about 170,000 clones, with about 89% observed a single time. The TCR sequence derives from a young man in good health and CMV-seropositive. The chain couples TRBV7-8 to TRBJ2-3, with 9 nucleotides matching TRBD2. What was sequenced was PBMCs. The CDR3 here is CASSQWTSEADTQYF. DNA for the CDR3: TGTGCCAGCAGTCAGTGGACTAGCGAGGCAGATACGCAGTATTTT.